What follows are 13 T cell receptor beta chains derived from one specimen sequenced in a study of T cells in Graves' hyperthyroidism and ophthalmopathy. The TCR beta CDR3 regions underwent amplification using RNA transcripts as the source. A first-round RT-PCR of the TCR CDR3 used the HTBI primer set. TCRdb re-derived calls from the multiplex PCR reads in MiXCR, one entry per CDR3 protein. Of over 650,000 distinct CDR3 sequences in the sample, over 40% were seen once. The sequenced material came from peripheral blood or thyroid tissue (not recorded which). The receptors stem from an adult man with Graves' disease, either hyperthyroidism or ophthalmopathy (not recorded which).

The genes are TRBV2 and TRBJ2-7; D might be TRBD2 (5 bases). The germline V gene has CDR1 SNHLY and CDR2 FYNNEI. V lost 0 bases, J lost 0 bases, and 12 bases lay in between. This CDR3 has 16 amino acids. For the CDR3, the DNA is TGTGCCAGCAGTGAAGCGCTTCCCGGGAACTCCTACGAGCAGTACTTC. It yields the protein CASSEALPGNSYEQYF.

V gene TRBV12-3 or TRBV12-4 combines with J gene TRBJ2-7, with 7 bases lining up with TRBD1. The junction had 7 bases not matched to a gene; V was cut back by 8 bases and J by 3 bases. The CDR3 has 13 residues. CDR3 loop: CASGTGALYEQYF. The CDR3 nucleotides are TGTGCCAGCGGAACAGGGGCCCTCTACGAGCAGTACTTC.

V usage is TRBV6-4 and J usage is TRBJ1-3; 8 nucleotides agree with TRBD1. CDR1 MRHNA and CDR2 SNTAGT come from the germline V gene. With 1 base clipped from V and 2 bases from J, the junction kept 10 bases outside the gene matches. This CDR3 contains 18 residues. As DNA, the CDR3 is TGTGCCAGCAGTGACTTCCGACAGGGGAGAGCCGCTGGAAACACCATATATTTT. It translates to CASSDFRQGRAAGNTIYF.

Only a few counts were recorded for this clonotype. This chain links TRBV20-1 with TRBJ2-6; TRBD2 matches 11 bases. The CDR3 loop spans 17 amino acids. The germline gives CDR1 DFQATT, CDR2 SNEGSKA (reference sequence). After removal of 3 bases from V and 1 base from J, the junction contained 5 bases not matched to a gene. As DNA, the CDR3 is TGCAGTGCTAGTTCACTAGCGGGAGATTCTGGGGCCAACGTCCTGACTTTC. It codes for CSASSLAGDSGANVLTF.

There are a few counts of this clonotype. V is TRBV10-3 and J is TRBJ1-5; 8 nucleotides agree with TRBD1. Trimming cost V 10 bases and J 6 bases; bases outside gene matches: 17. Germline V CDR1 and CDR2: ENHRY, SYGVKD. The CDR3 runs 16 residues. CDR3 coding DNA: TGTGCCAGCAGCCTGGTTGGACAGGGCATCGGTCAGCCCCAGCATTTT. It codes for CASSLVGQGIGQPQHF.

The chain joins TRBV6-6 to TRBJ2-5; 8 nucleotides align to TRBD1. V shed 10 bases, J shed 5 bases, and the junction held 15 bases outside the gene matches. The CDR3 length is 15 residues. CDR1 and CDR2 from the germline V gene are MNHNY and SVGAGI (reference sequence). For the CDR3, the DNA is TGTGCCATCAGCCCTACAGGGGGACCTCGGGAGACCCAGTACTTC. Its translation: CAISPTGGPRETQYF.

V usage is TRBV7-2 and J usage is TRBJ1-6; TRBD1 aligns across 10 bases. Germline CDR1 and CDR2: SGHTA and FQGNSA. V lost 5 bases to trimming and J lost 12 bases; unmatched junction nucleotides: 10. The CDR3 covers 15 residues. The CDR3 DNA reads TGTGCCAGCAGCAGTGAGGGACAGGGGATCCTACCCCTCCACTTT. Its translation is CASSSEGQGILPLHF.

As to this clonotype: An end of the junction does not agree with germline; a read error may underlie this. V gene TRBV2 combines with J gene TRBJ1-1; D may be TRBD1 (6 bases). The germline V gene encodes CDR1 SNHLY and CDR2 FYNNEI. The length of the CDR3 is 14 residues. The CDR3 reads CASSELGRDTGAFF. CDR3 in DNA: TGTGCCAGCAGTGAACTTGGCAGGGACACTGGAGCTTTCTTT.

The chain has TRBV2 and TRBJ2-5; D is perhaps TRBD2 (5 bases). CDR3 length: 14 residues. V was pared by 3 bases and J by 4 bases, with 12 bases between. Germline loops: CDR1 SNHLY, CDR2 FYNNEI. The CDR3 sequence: CASSDKGRGETQYF. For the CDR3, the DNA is TGTGCCAGCAGTGATAAAGGTCGGGGAGAGACCCAGTACTTC.

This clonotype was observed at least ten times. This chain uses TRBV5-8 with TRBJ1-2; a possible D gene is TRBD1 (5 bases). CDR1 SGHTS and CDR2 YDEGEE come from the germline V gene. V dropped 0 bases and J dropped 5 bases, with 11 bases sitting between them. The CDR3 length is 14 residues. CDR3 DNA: TGTGCCAGCAGCTTGGAGTTGTCAGGGTATGGCTACACCTTC. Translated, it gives CASSLELSGYGYTF. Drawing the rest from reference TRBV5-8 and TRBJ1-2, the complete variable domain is EAGVTQSPTHLIKTRGQQATLRCSPISGHTSVYWYQQALGLGLQFLLWYDEGEERNRGNFPPRFSGRQFPNYSSELNVNALELEDSALYLCASSLELSGYGYTFGSGTRLTVV.

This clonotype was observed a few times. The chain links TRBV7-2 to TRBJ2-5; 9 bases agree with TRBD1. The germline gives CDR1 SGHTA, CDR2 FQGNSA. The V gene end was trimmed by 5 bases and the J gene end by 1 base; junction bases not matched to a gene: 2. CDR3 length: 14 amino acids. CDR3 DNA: TGTGCCAGCAGCGGACAGGGGTCCCAAGAGACCCAGTACTTC. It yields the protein CASSGQGSQETQYF.

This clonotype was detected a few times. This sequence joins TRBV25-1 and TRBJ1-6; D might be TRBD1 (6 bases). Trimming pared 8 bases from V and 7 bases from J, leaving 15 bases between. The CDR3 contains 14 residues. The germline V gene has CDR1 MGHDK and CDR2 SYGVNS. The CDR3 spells CASSLDRLNSPLHF. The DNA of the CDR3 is TGTGCCAGCTCGTTGGACAGATTAAATTCACCCCTCCACTTT.

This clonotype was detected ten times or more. The CDR3 loop is CASSKQYSYEQYF. CDR3 DNA sequence: TGTGCCAGCAGCAAACAGTACTCCTACGAGCAGTACTTC. V is TRBV7-2 and J is TRBJ2-7, with D unclear. The CDR3 contains 13 residues. V lost 5 bases and J 0 bases, leaving 8 bases between the germline ends. The V gene's germline CDR1 is SGHTA and CDR2 FQGNSA.